This entry is about one T cell receptor (beta chain). Its antigen is currently unknown. Being one base from a much bigger clone, this may be a read error. The use of a sample-barcoded 5' primer and a J-beta primer mix characterized a second PCR of roughly 6 to 11 cycles. TCRdb re-called the 5' RACE reads with MiXCR, one entry per CDR3 protein. The sample records hundreds of thousands of distinct CDR3 sequences, 20% to 25% being singletons. This entry belongs to a study of blood T cells in healthy people across ages. Study outcomes and limitations: Changes seen in expanded clonotypes were possibly confounded by donor CMV status left unknown.

Sequencing was carried out using blood. The origin of this receptor is a man aged 70-80 years in good health.

DNA for the CDR3: TGCACTGAAAGACTAGCGGGATCCTACGAGCAGTACTTC. It translates to CTERLAGSYEQYF. J is TRBJ2-7 and V is TRBV20-1, with 11 bases identical to TRBD2. CDR1 is DFQATT and CDR2 is SNEGSKA in the germline V gene (reference sequence). CDR3 size: 13 residues.